This TCR beta chain derives from a study of shared clonotypes between healthy human individuals. Assay: immunoSEQ multiplex PCR; the TCRdb copy retains only in-frame clones and omits some. This sample has over a million clones, with about 80% found just once. CDR1 and CDR2 from the germline V gene are MNHNY and SVGAGI (reference sequence). V was cut by 2 bases and J by 4 bases, with 9 bases left in between. CDR3 length: 13 amino acids. General study points: Naive subsets generally had larger estimated richness than memory subsets.

Points on this clone: The antigen is undetermined. A much larger clone lies a single base off, so this may be a read error.

This TCR came from a man aged 18 to 30 in good health. Some clones in this sample may be carry-over from other donors' samples. V usage is TRBV6-6 and J usage is TRBJ2-7; D possibly corresponds to TRBD2 (5 bases). Source material: memory CD4+ T cells from PBMCs. Subset reported: CD45RA-negative fraction. The CDR3 DNA is TGTGCCAGCAGTTACGGACTGGGGTACGAGCAGTACTTC. As protein: CASSYGLGYEQYF.